This T cell receptor beta chain is from a study of persistence of HIV-infected CD4 T cells. Notes on the study in general: Within sorted populations, more oligoclonal TCRs accompanied more oligoclonal proviruses.

The libraries were made with immunoSEQ version 4 in survey mode. Libraries were prepared by immunoSEQ multiplex PCR; TCRdb keeps only in-frame clonotypes and omits some of them. In the table there are 40,000 or so clones, about 88% of which are singletons. The germline V gene has CDR1 KGHDR and CDR2 SFDVKD. The CDR3 sequence is 13 residues long. The V gene lost 3 bases and the J gene lost 1 base, with 5 bases spanning the gap. About this clone: Antigen unknown.

This nonspecific control used anti-CD3/anti-CD28 bead stimulation of CD4+ T cells. Sorting of responding CD4+ T cells relied on upregulated CD40 ligand together with CD69. Suppressive ART was started during chronic HIV-1 infection in these adults. Donors had CD4+ T cell counts above 400 cells/uL and were CMV-seropositive. Anti-CD28/CD49d costimulation, CD40-blocking antibody and enfuvirtide were given to CD8-depleted PBMCs for 15 to 20 hours. The rearrangement uses TRBV24-1 and TRBJ2-5, with D unresolved. Sample: CD4+ T cells sorted from PBMCs after roughly 17-hour stimulation, taken from a patient who received antiretroviral therapy. This receptor was taken from an adult woman with HIV who was CMV-seropositive. The CDR3 sequence: CATSDPPQETQYF. The CDR3 region has the DNA TGTGCCACCAGTGATCCCCCCCAAGAGACCCAGTACTTC.